The clone carrying this T cell receptor beta chain was seen more than once but under ten times. What it binds is unknown. Looked up from germline, CDR1 is SGHRS and CDR2 is YFSETQ. Trimming took 0 bases from V and 3 from J, leaving 10 bases between them. This CDR3 has 15 residues. This sample is drawn from a study of cytomegalovirus exposure and HLA in healthy donors. Across the study: Across 350 to 500 genotyped donors, over 70% landed in the Caucasian-associated ancestry cluster.

PCR employed 60 Vbeta and 13 Jbeta primers. TCRdb's copy holds only in-frame clones and misses some; the assay was immunoSEQ multiplex PCR. The sample contains about 130,000 clones, 76% of which appear only once. Study outcomes and limitations: Apart from CMV serostatus, no immune exposure information was available. In an earlier analysis, in several hundred donors, most V segments appeared productive either ~90% or ~30% of the time. Among TCR sequences, most were rare, though some public TCRs appeared in many donors.

The rearrangement links TRBV5-1 to TRBJ1-3, with D uncertain. Specimen: PBMCs. The receptor's source is a female donor in good health and CMV-seropositive. CDR3 DNA: TGCGCCAGCAGCTTGGTCGGTGTTAGTGGAAACACCATATATTTT. Amino acids: CASSLVGVSGNTIYF.